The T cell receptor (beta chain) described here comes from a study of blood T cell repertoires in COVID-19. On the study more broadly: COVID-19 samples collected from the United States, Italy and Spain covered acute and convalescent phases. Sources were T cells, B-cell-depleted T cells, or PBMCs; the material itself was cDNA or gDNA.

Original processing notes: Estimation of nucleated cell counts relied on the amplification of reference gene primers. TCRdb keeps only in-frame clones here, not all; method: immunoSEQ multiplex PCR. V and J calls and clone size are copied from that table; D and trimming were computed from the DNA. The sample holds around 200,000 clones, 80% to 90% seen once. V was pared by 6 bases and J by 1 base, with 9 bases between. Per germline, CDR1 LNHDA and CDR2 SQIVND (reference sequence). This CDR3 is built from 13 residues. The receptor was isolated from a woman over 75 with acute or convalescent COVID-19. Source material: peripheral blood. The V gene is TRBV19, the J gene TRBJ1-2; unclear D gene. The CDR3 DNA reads TGTGCCAGTAGGGGAGAGGTTAACTATGGCTACACCTTC. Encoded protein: CASRGEVNYGYTF.